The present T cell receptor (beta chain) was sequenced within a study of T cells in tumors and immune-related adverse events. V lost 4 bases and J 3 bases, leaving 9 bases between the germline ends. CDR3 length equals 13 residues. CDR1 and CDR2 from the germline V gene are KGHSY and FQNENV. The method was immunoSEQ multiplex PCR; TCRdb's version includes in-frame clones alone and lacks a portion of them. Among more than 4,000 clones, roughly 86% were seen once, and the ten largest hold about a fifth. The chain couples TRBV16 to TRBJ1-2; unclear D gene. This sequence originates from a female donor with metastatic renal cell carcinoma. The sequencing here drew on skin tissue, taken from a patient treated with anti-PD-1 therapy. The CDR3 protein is CASSLGIYYGYTF. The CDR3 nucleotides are TGTGCCAGCAGCCTCGGAATTTACTATGGCTACACCTTC.